The following is a TCR beta chain sequence with its context. Its antigen remains unknown. Trimming cost V 4 bases and J 3 bases; bases outside gene matches: 7. The CDR3 totals 15 residues. Germline CDR1 and CDR2: MGHRA and YSYEKL. This entry belongs to a study of vaccination and CD4 T cells after COVID-19. Turning to the study itself: Post-vaccine sample collection happened at a median of approximately 70 days after dose two, ranging 14 to 241. Cells were stimulated with overlapping spike peptide pools from SARS-CoV-2, HCoV-NL63, HCoV-OC43 and HCoV-229E.

Treatment here: roughly 10-day PBMC culture with coronavirus spike peptide pools or control peptides (ViraFEST assay). ViraFEST sequenced TCRs after peptide-pool expansion of antigen-specific T cells. Cultured CD4+ T cells had their DNA profiled by the Oncomine TCR Beta short-read assay. TCRdb reprocessed the PCR reads with MiXCR, giving one entry per CDR3 protein. In the table there are about 15,000 distinct CDR3 sequences, about three quarters of which are singletons. The rearrangement uses TRBV4-1 and TRBJ2-7; TRBD2 aligns across 9 bases. The sequence was collected from a human donor who had recovered from COVID-19. The specimen was CD4+ T cells from blood, cultured in vitro. This CDR3 reads CASSPPGLASYEQYF. The CDR3 nucleotides are TGCGCCAGCAGCCCCCCAGGACTAGCGAGCTACGAGCAGTACTTC.